This TCR beta chain was obtained from a study of post-analysis software for immune sequencing data. About this clonotype: Its antigen is unidentified.

Broader study findings: When patients were compared with controls, four or five TRBV segments were more frequent, TRBV5-6, TRBV5-1 and TRBV20-1 among them.

Every TCR beta cDNA library bore unique molecular identifiers. The yield from approximately 1 to 10 million T cells was around 500,000 cDNA molecules in total. One entry per CDR3 protein, called by TCRdb with MiXCR from the PCR reads. In the table there are 600,000 to 750,000 distinct CDR3 sequences, 59% of which are singletons. The CDR3 covers 13 residues. Trimming pared 3 bases from V and 0 bases from J, leaving 6 bases between. Germline CDR1 and CDR2: SGHRS and YFSETQ. The clonotype originates from a girl aged 2 to 10 with multiple sclerosis. The chain combines TRBV5-1 with TRBJ1-1; D is ambiguous. Source material: blood. The CDR3 DNA sequence: TGCGCCAGCAGCTCCAAGATGAACACTGAAGCTTTCTTT. This sequence encodes CASSSKMNTEAFF.